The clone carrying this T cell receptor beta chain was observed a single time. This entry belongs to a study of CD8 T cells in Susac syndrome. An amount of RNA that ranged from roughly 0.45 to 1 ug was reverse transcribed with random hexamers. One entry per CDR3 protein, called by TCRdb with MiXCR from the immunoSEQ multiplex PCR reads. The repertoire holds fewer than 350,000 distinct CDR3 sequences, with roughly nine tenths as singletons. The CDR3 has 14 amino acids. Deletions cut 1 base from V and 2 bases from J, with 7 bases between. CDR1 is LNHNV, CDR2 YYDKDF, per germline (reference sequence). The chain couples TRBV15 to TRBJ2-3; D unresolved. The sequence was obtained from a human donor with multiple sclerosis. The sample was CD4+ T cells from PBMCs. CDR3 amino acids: CATSRGGYTDTQYF. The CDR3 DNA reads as TGTGCCACCAGCAGAGGAGGTTACACAGATACGCAGTATTTT.